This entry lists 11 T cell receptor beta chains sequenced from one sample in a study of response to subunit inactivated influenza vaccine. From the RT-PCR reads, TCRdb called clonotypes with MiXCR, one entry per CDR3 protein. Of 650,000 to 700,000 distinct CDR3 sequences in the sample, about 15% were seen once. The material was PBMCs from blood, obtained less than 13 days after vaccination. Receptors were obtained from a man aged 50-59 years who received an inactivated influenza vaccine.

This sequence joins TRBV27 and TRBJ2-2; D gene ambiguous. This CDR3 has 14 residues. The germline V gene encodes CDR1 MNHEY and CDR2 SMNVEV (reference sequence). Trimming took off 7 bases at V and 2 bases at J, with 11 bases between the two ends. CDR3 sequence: CASKSSFNTGELFF. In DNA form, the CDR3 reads TGTGCCAGCAAGTCCAGCTTCAACACCGGGGAGCTGTTTTTT.

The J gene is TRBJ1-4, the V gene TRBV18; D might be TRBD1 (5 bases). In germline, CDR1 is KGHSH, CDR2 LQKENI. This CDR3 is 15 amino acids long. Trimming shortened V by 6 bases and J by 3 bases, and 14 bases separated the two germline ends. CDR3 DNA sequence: TGTGCCAGCTCCCCCGACCAGGGAGCTAATGAAAAACTGTTTTTT. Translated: CASSPDQGANEKLFF. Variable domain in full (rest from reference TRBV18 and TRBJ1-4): NAGVMQNPRHLVRRRGQEARLRCSPMKGHSHVYWYRQLPEEGLKFMVYLQKENIIDESGMPKERFSAEFPKEGPSILRIQQVVRGDSAAYFCASSPDQGANEKLFFGSGTQLSVL.

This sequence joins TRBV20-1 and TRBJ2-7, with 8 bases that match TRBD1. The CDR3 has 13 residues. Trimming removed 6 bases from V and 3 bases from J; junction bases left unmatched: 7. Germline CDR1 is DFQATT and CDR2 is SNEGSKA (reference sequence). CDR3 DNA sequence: TGCAGTGCCACCGGGACAGGACTCTACGAGCAGTACTTC. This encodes CSATGTGLYEQYF.

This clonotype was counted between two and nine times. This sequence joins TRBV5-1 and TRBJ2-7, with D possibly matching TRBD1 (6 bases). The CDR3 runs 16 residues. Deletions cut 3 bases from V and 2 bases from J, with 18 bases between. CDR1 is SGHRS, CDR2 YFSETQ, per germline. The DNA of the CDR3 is TGCGCCAGCAGCTCGTACCGGGACACCGGGACCTACGAGCAGTACTTC. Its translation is CASSSYRDTGTYEQYF.

CDR3 amino acids: CASSVGPSLNTGELFF. Here the CDR3 DNA reads TGTGCCAGCAGCGTTGGGCCGTCCCTAAACACCGGGGAGCTGTTTTTT. The gene calls are TRBV9 and TRBJ2-2, with D uncertain. Trimming cost V 2 bases and J 2 bases, with 13 bases left between them. CDR1 and CDR2 (germline): SGDLS, YYNGEE. CDR3 length: 16 residues. Variable domain in full (rest from reference TRBV9 and TRBJ2-2): DSGVTQTPKHLITATGQRVTLRCSPRSGDLSVYWYQQSLDQGLQFLIQYYNGEERAKGNILERFSAQQFPDLHSELNLSSLELGDSALYFCASSVGPSLNTGELFFGEGSRLTVL.

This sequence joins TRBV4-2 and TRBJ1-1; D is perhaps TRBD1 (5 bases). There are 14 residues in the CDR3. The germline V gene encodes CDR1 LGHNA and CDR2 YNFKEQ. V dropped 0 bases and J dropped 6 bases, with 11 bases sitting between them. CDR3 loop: CASSQDQKGPEAFF. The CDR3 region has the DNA TGTGCCAGCAGCCAAGATCAGAAGGGGCCTGAAGCTTTCTTT.

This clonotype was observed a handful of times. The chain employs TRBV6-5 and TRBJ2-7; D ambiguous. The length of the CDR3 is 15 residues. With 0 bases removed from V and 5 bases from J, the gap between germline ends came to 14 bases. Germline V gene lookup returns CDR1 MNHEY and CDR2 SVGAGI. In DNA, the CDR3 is TGTGCCAGCAGTTACTCCACCGCTATGGCCAACGAGCAGTACTTC. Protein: CASSYSTAMANEQYF.

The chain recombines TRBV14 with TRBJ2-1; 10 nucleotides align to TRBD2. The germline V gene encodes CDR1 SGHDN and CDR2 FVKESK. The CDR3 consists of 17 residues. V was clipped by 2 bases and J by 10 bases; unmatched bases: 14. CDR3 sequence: CASSQPSSAGGGGEQFF. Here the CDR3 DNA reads TGTGCCAGCAGCCAACCCAGTTCAGCGGGAGGGGGTGGAGAGCAGTTCTTC.

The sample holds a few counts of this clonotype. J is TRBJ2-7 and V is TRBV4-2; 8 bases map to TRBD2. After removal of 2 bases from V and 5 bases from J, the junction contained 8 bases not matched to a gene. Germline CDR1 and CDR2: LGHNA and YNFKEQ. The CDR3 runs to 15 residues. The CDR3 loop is CASSQRTSRGDEQYF. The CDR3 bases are TGTGCCAGCAGCCAAAGGACTAGCCGGGGGGACGAGCAGTACTTC.

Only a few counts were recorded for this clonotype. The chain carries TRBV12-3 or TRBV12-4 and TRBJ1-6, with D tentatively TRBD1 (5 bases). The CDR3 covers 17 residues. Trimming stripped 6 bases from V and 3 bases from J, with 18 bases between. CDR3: CASRNGWTTDYNSPLHF. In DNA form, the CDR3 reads TGTGCCAGCAGAAACGGTTGGACAACCGACTATAATTCACCCCTCCACTTT.

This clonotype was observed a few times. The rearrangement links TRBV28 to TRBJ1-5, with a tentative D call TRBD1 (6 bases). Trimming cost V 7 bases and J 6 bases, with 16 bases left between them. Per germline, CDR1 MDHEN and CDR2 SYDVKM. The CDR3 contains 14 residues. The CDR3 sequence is CASNLQQGRQPQHF. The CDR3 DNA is TGTGCCAGCAACTTACAACAGGGACGTCAGCCCCAGCATTTT.